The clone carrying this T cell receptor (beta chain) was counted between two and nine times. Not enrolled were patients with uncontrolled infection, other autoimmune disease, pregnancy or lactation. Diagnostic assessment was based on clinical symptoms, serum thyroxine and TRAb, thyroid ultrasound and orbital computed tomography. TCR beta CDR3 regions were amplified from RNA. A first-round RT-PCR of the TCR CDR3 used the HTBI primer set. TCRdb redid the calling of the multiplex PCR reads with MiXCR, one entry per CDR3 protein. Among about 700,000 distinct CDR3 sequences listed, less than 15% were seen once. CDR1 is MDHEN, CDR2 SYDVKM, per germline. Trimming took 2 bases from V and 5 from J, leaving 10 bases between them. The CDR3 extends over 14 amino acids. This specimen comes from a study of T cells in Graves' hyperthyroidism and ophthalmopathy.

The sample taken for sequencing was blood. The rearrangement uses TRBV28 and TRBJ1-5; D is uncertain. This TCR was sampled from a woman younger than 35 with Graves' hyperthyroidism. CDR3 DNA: TGTGCCAGCAGTTTAAAGGGTTTCCATCAGCCCCAGCATTTT. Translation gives CASSLKGFHQPQHF.